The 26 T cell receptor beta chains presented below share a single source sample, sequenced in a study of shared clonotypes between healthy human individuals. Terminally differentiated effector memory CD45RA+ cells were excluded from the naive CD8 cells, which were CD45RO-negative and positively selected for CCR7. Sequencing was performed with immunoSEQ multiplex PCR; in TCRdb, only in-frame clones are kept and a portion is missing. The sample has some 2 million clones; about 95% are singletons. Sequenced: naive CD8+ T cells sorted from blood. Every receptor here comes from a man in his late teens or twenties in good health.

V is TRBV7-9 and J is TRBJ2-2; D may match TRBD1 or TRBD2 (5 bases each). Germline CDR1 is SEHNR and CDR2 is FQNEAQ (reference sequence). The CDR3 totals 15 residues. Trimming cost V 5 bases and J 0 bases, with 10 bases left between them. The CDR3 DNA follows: TGTGCCAGCAGCAGACAGCGGTCGAACACCGGGGAGCTGTTTTTT. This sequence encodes CASSRQRSNTGELFF.

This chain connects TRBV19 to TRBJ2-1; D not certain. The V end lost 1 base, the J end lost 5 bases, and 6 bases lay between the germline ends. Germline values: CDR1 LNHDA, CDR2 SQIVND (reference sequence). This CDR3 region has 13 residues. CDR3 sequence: CASSIGLDNEQFF. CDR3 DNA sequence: TGTGCCAGTAGTATAGGACTCGACAATGAGCAGTTCTTC. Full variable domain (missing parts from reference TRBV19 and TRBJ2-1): DGGITQSPKYLFRKEGQNVTLSCEQNLNHDAMYWYRQDPGQGLRLIYYSQIVNDFQKGDIAEGYSVSREKKESFPLTVTSAQKNPTAFYLCASSIGLDNEQFFGPGTRLTVL.

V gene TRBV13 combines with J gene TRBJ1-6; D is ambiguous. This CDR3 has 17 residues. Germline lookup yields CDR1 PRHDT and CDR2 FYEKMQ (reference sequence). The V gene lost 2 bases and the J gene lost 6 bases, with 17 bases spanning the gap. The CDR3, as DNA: TGTGCCAGCAGCTTACTGAAGTCCGAGGGCCTTAATTCACCCCTCCACTTT. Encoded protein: CASSLLKSEGLNSPLHF. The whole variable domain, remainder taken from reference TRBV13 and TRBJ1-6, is AAGVIQSPRHLIKEKRETATLKCYPIPRHDTVYWYQQGPGQDPQFLISFYEKMQSDKGSIPDRFSAQQFSDYHSELNMSSLELGDSALYFCASSLLKSEGLNSPLHFGNGTRLTVT.

Here the CDR3 reads CAWSPGSGQTQYF. CDR3 bases: TGTGCCTGGAGTCCCGGGAGCGGGCAGACCCAGTACTTC. The V call is TRBV30, the J call TRBJ2-5, with D possibly TRBD2 on 6 matching bases. The germline gives CDR1 GTSNPN, CDR2 SVGIG (reference sequence). The CDR3 contains 13 residues. Trimming pared 2 bases from V and 6 bases from J, leaving 13 bases between.

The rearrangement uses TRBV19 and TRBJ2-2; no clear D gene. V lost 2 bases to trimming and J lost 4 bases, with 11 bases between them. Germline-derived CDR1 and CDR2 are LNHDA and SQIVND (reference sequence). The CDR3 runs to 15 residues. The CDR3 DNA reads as TGTGCCAGTAGTATACGGGTAGGCGGCACCGGGGAGCTGTTTTTT. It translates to CASSIRVGGTGELFF.

The CDR3 nucleotides are TGCGCCAGCAGCTTGGCCCCTTATCAGCCCCAGCATTTT. Amino acids: CASSLAPYQPQHF. The J gene is TRBJ1-5, the V gene TRBV5-1; D gene unclear. Looked up from germline, CDR1 is SGHRS and CDR2 is YFSETQ. Trimming removed 0 bases at V and 5 bases at J, with 6 bases between. The CDR3 totals 13 residues. The variable domain in full, with the rest retrieved from reference TRBV5-1 and TRBJ1-5, is KAGVTQTPRYLIKTRGQQVTLSCSPISGHRSVSWYQQTPGQGLQFLFEYFSETQRNKGNFPGRFSGRQFSNSRSEMNVSTLELGDSALYLCASSLAPYQPQHFGDGTRLSIL.

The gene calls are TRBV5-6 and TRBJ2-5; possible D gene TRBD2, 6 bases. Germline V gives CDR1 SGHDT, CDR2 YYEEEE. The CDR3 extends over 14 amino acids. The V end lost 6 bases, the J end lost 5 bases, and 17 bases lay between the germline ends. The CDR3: CASTHGGAYETQYF. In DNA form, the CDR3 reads TGTGCCAGCACCCACGGGGGAGCGTATGAGACCCAGTACTTC.

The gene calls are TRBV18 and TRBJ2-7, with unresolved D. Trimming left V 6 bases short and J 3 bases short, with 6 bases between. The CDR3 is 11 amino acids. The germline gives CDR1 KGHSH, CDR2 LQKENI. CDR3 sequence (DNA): TGTGCCAGCTCTGTGAACTACGAGCAGTACTTC. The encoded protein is CASSVNYEQYF.

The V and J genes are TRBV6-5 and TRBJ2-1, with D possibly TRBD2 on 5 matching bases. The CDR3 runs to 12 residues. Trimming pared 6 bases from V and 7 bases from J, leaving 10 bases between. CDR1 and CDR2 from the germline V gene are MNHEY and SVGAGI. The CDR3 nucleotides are TGTGCCAGCAGCCAACTAGATAATGAGCAGTTCTTC. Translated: CASSQLDNEQFF.

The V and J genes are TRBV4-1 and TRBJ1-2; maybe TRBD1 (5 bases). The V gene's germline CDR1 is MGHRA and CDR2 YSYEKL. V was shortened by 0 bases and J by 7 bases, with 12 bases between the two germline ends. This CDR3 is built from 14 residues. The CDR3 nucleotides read TGCGCCAGCAGCCAAGATCAGTGGGGGTCTGGCTACACCTTC. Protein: CASSQDQWGSGYTF.

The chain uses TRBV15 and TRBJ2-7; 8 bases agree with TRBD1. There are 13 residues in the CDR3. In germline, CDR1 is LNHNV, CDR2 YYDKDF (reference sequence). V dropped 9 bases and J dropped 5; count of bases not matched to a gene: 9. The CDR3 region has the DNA TGTGCCACTTCCATTGACAGGGGCGACGAGCAGTACTTC. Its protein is CATSIDRGDEQYF.

The CDR3 here is CASSFLATLEQYF. Here the CDR3 DNA reads TGTGCCAGCAGCTTCCTAGCGACCCTCGAGCAGTACTTC. The chain joins TRBV5-6 to TRBJ2-7; possible D gene TRBD2, 6 bases. V was clipped by 2 bases and J by 6 bases, with 12 bases between them. The CDR3 is made up of 13 amino acids. CDR1 is SGHDT, CDR2 YYEEEE, per germline.

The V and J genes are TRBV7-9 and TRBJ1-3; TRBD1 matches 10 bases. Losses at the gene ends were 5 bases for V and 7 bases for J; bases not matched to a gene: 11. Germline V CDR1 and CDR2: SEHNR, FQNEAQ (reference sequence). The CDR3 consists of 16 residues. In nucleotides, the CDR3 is TGTGCCAGCAGCCCGAGACCGGGACAGGGGAGGAACACCATATATTTT. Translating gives CASSPRPGQGRNTIYF.

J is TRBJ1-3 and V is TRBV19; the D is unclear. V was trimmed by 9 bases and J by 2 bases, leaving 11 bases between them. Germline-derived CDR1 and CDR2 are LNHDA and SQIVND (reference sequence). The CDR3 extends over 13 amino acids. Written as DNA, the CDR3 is TGTGCCAGCACCTTTGGGACTGGAAACACCATATATTTT. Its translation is CASTFGTGNTIYF.

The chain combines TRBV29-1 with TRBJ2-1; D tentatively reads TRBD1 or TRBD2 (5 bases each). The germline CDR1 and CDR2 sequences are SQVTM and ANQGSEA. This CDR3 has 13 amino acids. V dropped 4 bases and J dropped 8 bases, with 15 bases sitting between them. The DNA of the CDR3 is TGCAGCGTTGTGGGGACCCCTGGCTATGAGCAGTTCTTC. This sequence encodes CSVVGTPGYEQFF.

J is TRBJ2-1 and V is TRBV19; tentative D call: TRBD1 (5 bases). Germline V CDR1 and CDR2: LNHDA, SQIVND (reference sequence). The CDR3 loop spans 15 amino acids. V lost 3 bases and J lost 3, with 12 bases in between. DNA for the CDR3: TGTGCCAGTAGTATTGCCCCAGGGTTCTACAATGAGCAGTTCTTC. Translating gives CASSIAPGFYNEQFF.

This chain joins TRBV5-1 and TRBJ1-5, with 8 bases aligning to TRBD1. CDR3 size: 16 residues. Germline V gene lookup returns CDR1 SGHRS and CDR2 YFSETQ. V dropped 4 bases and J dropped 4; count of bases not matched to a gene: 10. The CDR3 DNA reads TGCGCCAGCAGCACGGACGGACAGGGTGGGAATCAGCCCCAGCATTTT. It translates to CASSTDGQGGNQPQHF.

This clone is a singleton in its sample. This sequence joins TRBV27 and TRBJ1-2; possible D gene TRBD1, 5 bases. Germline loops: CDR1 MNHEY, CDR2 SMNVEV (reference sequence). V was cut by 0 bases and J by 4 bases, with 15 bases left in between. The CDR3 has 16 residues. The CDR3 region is CASSLSRGDLIYGYTF. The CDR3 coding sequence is TGTGCCAGCAGTTTATCGAGGGGCGATCTAATCTATGGCTACACCTTC.

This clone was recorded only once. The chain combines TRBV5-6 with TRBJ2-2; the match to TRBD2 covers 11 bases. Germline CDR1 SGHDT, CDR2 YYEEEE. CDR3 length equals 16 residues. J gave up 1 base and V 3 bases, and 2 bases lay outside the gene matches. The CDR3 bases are TGTGCCAGCAGCTCGACTAGCGGGGTGAACACCGGGGAGCTGTTTTTT. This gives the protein CASSSTSGVNTGELFF. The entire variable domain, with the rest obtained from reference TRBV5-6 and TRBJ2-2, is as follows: DAGVTQSPTHLIKTRGQQVTLRCSPKSGHDTVSWYQQALGQGPQFIFQYYEEEERQRGNFPDRFSGHQFPNYSSELNVNALLLGDSALYLCASSSTSGVNTGELFFGEGSRLTVL.

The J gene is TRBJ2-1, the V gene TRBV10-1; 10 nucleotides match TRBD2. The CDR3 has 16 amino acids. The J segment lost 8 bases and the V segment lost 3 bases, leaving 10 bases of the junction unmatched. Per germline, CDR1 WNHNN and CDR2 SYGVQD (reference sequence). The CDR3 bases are TGCGCCAGCAGTGAAGGGGCTAGCGGGGGTAGGTATGAGCAGTTCTTC. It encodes CASSEGASGGRYEQFF.

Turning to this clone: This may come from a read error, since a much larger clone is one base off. DNA of the CDR3: TGTGCCAGCAGCGCCTCCTACGAGCAGTACTTC. This encodes CASSASYEQYF. The rearrangement joins TRBV7-2 to TRBJ2-7; D ambiguous. Looked up from germline, CDR1 is SGHTA and CDR2 is FQGNSA. The CDR3 is 11 residues long. V dropped 5 bases and J dropped 0 bases, with 2 bases sitting between them.

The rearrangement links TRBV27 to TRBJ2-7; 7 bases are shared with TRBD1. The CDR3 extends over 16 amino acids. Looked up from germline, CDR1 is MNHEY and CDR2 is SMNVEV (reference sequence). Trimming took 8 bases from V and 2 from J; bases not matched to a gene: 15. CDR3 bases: TGTGCCAGCTCTGCGTCAACAGGGGAGTGGACCTACGAGCAGTACTTC. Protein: CASSASTGEWTYEQYF.

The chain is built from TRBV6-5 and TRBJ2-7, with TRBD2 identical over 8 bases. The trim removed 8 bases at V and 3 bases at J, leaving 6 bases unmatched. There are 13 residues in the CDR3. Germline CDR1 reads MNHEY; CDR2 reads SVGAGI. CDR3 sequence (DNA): TGTGCCAGCGCCGCGGGACTAGTCTACGAGCAGTACTTC. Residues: CASAAGLVYEQYF.

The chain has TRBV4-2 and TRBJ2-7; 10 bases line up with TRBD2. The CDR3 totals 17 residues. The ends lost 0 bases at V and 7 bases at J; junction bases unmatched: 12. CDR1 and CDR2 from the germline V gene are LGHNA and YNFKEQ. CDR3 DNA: TGTGCCAGCAGCCAAGAAACCAATAGCGGGGGGCCTTGGGAGCAGTACTTC. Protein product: CASSQETNSGGPWEQYF.

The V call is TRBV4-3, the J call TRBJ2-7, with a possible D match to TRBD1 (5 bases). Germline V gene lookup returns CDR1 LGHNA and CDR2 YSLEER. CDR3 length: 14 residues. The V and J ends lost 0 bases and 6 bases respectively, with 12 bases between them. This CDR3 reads CASSQDQGPSEQYF. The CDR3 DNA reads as TGCGCCAGCAGCCAAGATCAGGGTCCGAGCGAGCAGTACTTC.

CDR3 region: CASRPRQNYEQYF. The CDR3 region has the DNA TGTGCCAGCAGGCCTAGACAGAACTACGAGCAGTACTTC. This rearrangement joins TRBV28 to TRBJ2-7; perhaps TRBD1 as D (5 bases). Germline assignment: CDR1 MDHEN and CDR2 SYDVKM. CDR3 length: 13 residues. V lost 6 bases and J lost 3, with 12 bases in between.